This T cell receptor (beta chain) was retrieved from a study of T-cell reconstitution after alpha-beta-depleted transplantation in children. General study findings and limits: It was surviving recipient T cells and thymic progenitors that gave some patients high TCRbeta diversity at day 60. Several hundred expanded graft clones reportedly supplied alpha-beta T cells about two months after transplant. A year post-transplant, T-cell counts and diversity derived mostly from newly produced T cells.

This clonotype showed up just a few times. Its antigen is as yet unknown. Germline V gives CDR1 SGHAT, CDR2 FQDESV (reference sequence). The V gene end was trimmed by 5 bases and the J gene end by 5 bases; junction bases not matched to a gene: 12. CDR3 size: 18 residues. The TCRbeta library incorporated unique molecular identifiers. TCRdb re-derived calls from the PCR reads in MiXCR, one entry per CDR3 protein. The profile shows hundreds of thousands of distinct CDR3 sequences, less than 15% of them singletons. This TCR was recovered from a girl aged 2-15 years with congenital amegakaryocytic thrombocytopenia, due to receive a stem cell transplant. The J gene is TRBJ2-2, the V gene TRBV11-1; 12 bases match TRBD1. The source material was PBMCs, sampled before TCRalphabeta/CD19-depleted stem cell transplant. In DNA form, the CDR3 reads TGTGCCAGCAGCCTTCCGGGACAGGGGGCTGGAAGGACCGGGGAGCTGTTTTTT. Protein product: CASSLPGQGAGRTGELFF.